One sample yielded the 28 T cell receptor beta chains listed below, sequenced in a study of control samples from healthy donors and cancer patients. The data were produced by immunoSEQ multiplex PCR, yet TCRdb's version contains in-frame clones alone and is incomplete. Of 100,000 to 150,000 clones in the sample, 85% to 95% were seen once. Sequencing used blood. The receptor set was obtained from a man between 18 and 29 years old in good health.

The chain has TRBV5-1 and TRBJ1-6; 7 positions agree with TRBD1. The germline V gene encodes CDR1 SGHRS and CDR2 YFSETQ. V lost 4 bases and J lost 2; bases outside the gene matches: 3. The CDR3 has 15 residues. In nucleotides, the CDR3 is TGCGCCAGCAGCCCCGGGACAGCCTATAATTCACCCCTCCACTTT. Translation: CASSPGTAYNSPLHF.

This chain links TRBV6-5 with TRBJ1-3, with unresolved D. V lost 0 bases and J lost 2, with 8 bases in between. Per the germline V gene, CDR1 is MNHEY and CDR2 is SVGAGI. There are 15 residues in the CDR3. This CDR3 is CASSYSTTAGNTIYF. In DNA, the CDR3 is TGTGCCAGCAGTTACTCGACAACAGCTGGAAACACCATATATTTT.

The V and J genes are TRBV30 and TRBJ1-2, with D possibly being TRBD1 (5 bases). This CDR3 is built from 15 residues. The V gene lost 1 base and the J gene lost 6 bases, with 18 bases spanning the gap. Germline CDR1 and CDR2: GTSNPN and SVGIG (reference sequence). This CDR3 reads CAWSGGRGRFNGYTF. The CDR3 coding sequence is TGTGCCTGGAGTGGAGGGAGGGGAAGATTCAATGGCTACACCTTC.

The gene calls are TRBV5-1 and TRBJ1-1; unclear D gene. V lost 0 bases and J 2 bases, leaving 11 bases between the germline ends. Per the germline V gene, CDR1 is SGHRS and CDR2 is YFSETQ. The CDR3 has 15 residues. CDR3 protein: CASSLAAVVNTEAFF. The CDR3 DNA follows: TGCGCCAGCAGCTTGGCGGCAGTCGTAAACACTGAAGCTTTCTTT. Full variable domain (missing parts from reference TRBV5-1 and TRBJ1-1): KAGVTQTPRYLIKTRGQQVTLSCSPISGHRSVSWYQQTPGQGLQFLFEYFSETQRNKGNFPGRFSGRQFSNSRSEMNVSTLELGDSALYLCASSLAAVVNTEAFFGQGTRLTVV.

The J gene is TRBJ2-1, the V gene TRBV9; TRBD2 aligns across 10 bases. The CDR3 loop spans 18 amino acids. Germline assignment: CDR1 SGDLS and CDR2 YYNGEE. V lost 4 bases to trimming and J lost 7 bases; unmatched junction nucleotides: 17. The CDR3 nucleotides read TGTGCCAGCAGCCCCCCCCCGAGGGTACTAGCGGGGAGGAATGAGCAGTTCTTC. Amino acids: CASSPPPRVLAGRNEQFF.

J is TRBJ1-2 and V is TRBV6-5; tentative D call: TRBD1 (5 bases). The CDR3 is 14 amino acids. V was cut by 0 bases and J by 7 bases, with 12 bases left in between. The germline CDR1 and CDR2 sequences are MNHEY and SVGAGI. The CDR3 region is CASSYSWGSGGYTF. In DNA, the CDR3 is TGTGCCAGCAGTTACTCGTGGGGGTCGGGTGGCTACACCTTC.

V gene TRBV4-2 combines with J gene TRBJ1-2; 10 positions agree with TRBD1. The CDR3 covers 15 residues. V lost 2 bases, J lost 3 bases, and 3 bases stayed unmatched. Germline V gene data show CDR1 as LGHNA and CDR2 as YNFKEQ. The CDR3 DNA reads as TGTGCCAGCAGCCAACCCGGGACAGGGGACTATGGCTACACCTTC. Its protein is CASSQPGTGDYGYTF.

V gene TRBV7-3 combines with J gene TRBJ1-2; D perhaps matches TRBD1 (5 bases). Germline CDR1 and CDR2: SGHTA and FQGTGA. V was cut by 5 bases and J by 6 bases, with 16 bases left in between. The CDR3 is 14 residues long. The CDR3 is CASSPDSSFNGYTF. The DNA of the CDR3 is TGTGCCAGCAGCCCAGACAGTTCCTTCAATGGCTACACCTTC.

This chain uses TRBV19 with TRBJ1-2; no firm D call. The CDR3 contains 14 residues. Per the germline V gene, CDR1 is LNHDA and CDR2 is SQIVND (reference sequence). Trimming shortened V by 4 bases and J by 7 bases, and 16 bases separated the two germline ends. The DNA for the CDR3 is TGTGCCAGTAGTACTCTCATAACTGTCGGTGGCTACACCTTC. Encoded protein: CASSTLITVGGYTF.

The rearrangement links TRBV18 to TRBJ1-3, with 11 bases that match TRBD1. Germline CDR1 and CDR2: KGHSH and LQKENI. The CDR3 runs 15 residues. J was trimmed by 2 bases and V by 6 bases; bases with no gene match: 3. This chain's CDR3 is CASSPGQGAGNTIYF. As DNA, the CDR3 is TGTGCCAGCTCCCCGGGACAGGGGGCTGGAAACACCATATATTTT.

Here the CDR3 DNA reads TGCGCCAGCAGCTTGGGGCCTCGTGACGGCTACACCTTC. It yields the protein CASSLGPRDGYTF. The chain has TRBV5-1 and TRBJ1-2; no clear D gene. Trimming stripped 0 bases from V and 8 bases from J, with 11 bases between. The CDR3 sequence is 13 residues long. CDR1 SGHRS and CDR2 YFSETQ come from the germline V gene.

The chain is built from TRBV6-5 and TRBJ1-3; D is ambiguous. The CDR3 has 11 amino acids. With 8 bases removed from V and 7 bases from J, the gap between germline ends came to 9 bases. Germline CDR1 MNHEY, CDR2 SVGAGI. CDR3 protein: CASGCGNTIYF. In DNA, the CDR3 is TGTGCCAGCGGTTGTGGGAACACCATATATTTT.

In its sample, this clone was seen a few times. This sequence joins TRBV4-2 and TRBJ1-2; D is perhaps TRBD1 (5 bases). Trimming took 3 bases from V and 6 from J, leaving 11 bases between them. Germline assignment: CDR1 LGHNA and CDR2 YNFKEQ. The CDR3 length is 13 residues. Here the CDR3 reads CASSHPGDHGYTF. CDR3 DNA sequence: TGTGCCAGCAGCCACCCCGGGGACCATGGCTACACCTTC.

To note about this clone: Additional DNA sequences in this sample encode the identical CDR3. CDR3 loop: CASSLEGNTEAFF. The CDR3 coding sequence is TGTGCCAGCAGTTTAGAGGGGAACACTGAAGCTTTCTTT. The chain couples TRBV12-3 or TRBV12-4 to TRBJ1-1, with no clear D. The ends were cut back, 1 base at V and 1 base at J, with 4 bases in the middle. This CDR3 contains 13 residues.

This chain's CDR3 is CASSNTEAFF. The CDR3 coding sequence is TGTGCCAGCAGCAACACTGAAGCTTTCTTT. The genes are TRBV6-2 or TRBV6-3 and TRBJ1-1; the D is unclear. Trimming removed 6 bases from V and 2 bases from J, with 1 base in between. Per the germline V gene, CDR1 is MNHEY and CDR2 is SVGEGT. CDR3 length: 10 residues.

V and J are TRBV10-3 and TRBJ1-5; weak D call: TRBD1 (6 bases). The germline V and J ends were trimmed by 6 bases and 4 bases, with 10 bases remaining between them. This CDR3 region has 13 residues. Germline CDR1 is ENHRY and CDR2 is SYGVKD. The CDR3 DNA sequence: TGTGCCATCAGCGGACAGACTAATCAGCCCCAGCATTTT. Translation gives CAISGQTNQPQHF.

This sequence joins TRBV6-5 and TRBJ2-1; D is undetermined. CDR1 MNHEY and CDR2 SVGAGI come from the germline V gene. CDR3 size: 15 residues. V dropped 11 bases and J dropped 2 bases, with 19 bases sitting between them. CDR3 protein: CAAVLKQFTYNEQFF. The CDR3 region has the DNA TGTGCCGCCGTTCTTAAACAGTTCACCTACAATGAGCAGTTCTTC.

The count of this clone is one. The rearrangement joins TRBV27 to TRBJ2-7; D may correspond to TRBD1 or TRBD2 (5 bases each). This CDR3 contains 15 residues. V was clipped by 3 bases and J by 5 bases, with 17 bases between them. Germline CDR1 reads MNHEY; CDR2 reads SMNVEV (reference sequence). CDR3 DNA sequence: TGTGCCAGCAGTTTCCGCCGAGGGGCACCCGACGAGCAGTACTTC. It yields the protein CASSFRRGAPDEQYF.

The J gene is TRBJ2-7, the V gene TRBV27; 10 bases map to TRBD1. Looked up from germline, CDR1 is MNHEY and CDR2 is SMNVEV (reference sequence). V shed 5 bases, J shed 4 bases, and the junction held 14 bases outside the gene matches. This CDR3 is 17 amino acids long. DNA of the CDR3: TGTGCCAGCAGTCATACCTTGGCGGGACAGGGGAGGTACGAGCAGTACTTC. Amino acids: CASSHTLAGQGRYEQYF.

The CDR3 is CASSLDSGAGYGYTF. For the CDR3, the DNA is TGTGCCAGCAGCTTAGATTCGGGGGCAGGGTATGGCTACACCTTC. The chain has TRBV7-9 and TRBJ1-2, with D maybe TRBD1 (6 bases). CDR1 is SEHNR and CDR2 is FQNEAQ in the germline V gene (reference sequence). The CDR3 has 15 amino acids. Between the trimmed V and J ends, which lost 1 base and 5 bases, there was a span of 14 bases. Full variable domain (remainder filled in from reference TRBV7-9 and TRBJ1-2): DTGVSQNPRHKITKRGQNVTFRCDPISEHNRLYWYRQTLGQGPEFLTYFQNEAQLEKSRLLSDRFSAERPKGSFSTLEIQRTEQGDSAMYLCASSLDSGAGYGYTFGSGTRLTVV.

In its sample, this clone was seen a few times. The chain employs TRBV6-5 and TRBJ1-1; weak D call: TRBD1 (5 bases). V shed 5 bases and J shed 4 bases, with 17 bases lying between them. The germline V gene encodes CDR1 MNHEY and CDR2 SVGAGI. The CDR3 has 15 residues. Here the CDR3 reads CASSPGLEGTTEAFF. The CDR3 region has the DNA TGTGCCAGCAGTCCGGGTTTGGAGGGGACCACTGAAGCTTTCTTT.

This chain connects TRBV5-1 to TRBJ1-2; D not certain. V lost 0 bases, J lost 5 bases, and 17 bases lay in between. CDR1 SGHRS and CDR2 YFSETQ come from the germline V gene. CDR3 size: 16 residues. The CDR3 DNA reads as TGCGCCAGCAGCTTGGCTATCGGACGGGAGCTTTATGGCTACACCTTC. As protein: CASSLAIGRELYGYTF.

The V call is TRBV6-1, the J call TRBJ1-2; D not resolved. The V end lost 2 bases, the J end lost 1 base, and 5 bases lay between the germline ends. This CDR3 contains 13 residues. Germline V gives CDR1 MNHNS, CDR2 SASEGT. CDR3 protein: CASSEQVNYGYTF. CDR3 nucleotides: TGTGCCAGCAGTGAACAGGTTAACTATGGCTACACCTTC.

This chain joins TRBV5-5 and TRBJ2-7; TRBD1 matches 10 bases. This CDR3 has 18 residues. V shed 1 base and J 3 bases; nucleotides not matched to a gene: 13. Per the germline V gene, CDR1 is SGHKS and CDR2 is YYEKEE (reference sequence). The CDR3 loop is CASSLRGDRGQGGYEQYF. The CDR3 DNA reads as TGTGCCAGCAGCTTGAGGGGCGATCGCGGACAGGGGGGCTACGAGCAGTACTTC. Using reference TRBV5-5 and TRBJ2-7 for the parts outside the CDR3, the full variable domain is DAGVTQSPTHLIKTRGQQVTLRCSPISGHKSVSWYQQVLGQGPQFIFQYYEKEERGRGNFPDRFSARQFPNYSSELNVNALLLGDSALYLCASSLRGDRGQGGYEQYFGPGTRLTVT.

The CDR3 here is CASTEGGGRGYGYTF. In nucleotides, the CDR3 is TGTGCCAGCACCGAAGGAGGGGGGCGAGGCTATGGCTACACCTTC. V is TRBV6-5 and J is TRBJ1-2; D is perhaps TRBD1 (6 bases). Germline CDR1 is MNHEY and CDR2 is SVGAGI. Trimming shortened V by 7 bases and J by 4 bases, and 19 bases separated the two germline ends. The CDR3 consists of 15 residues.

This clone has a single count. The chain carries TRBV9 and TRBJ2-1, with D unclear. This CDR3 is 11 amino acids long. CDR1 is SGDLS, CDR2 YYNGEE, per germline. Deletions cut 3 bases from V and 8 bases from J, with 6 bases between. The CDR3: CASSADHEQFF. CDR3 nucleotide sequence: TGTGCCAGCAGCGCCGACCATGAGCAGTTCTTC.

The chain links TRBV19 to TRBJ2-7; a weak D match, TRBD2 (6 bases). This CDR3 is built from 13 residues. The V and J ends lost 5 bases and 6 bases respectively, with 14 bases between them. Looked up from germline, CDR1 is LNHDA and CDR2 is SQIVND (reference sequence). The chain's CDR3 is CASSEGLSGEQYF. CDR3 nucleotides: TGTGCCAGTAGTGAGGGACTCTCGGGCGAGCAGTACTTC. Supplemented by reference TRBV19 and TRBJ2-7, the full variable domain reads DGGITQSPKYLFRKEGQNVTLSCEQNLNHDAMYWYRQDPGQGLRLIYYSQIVNDFQKGDIAEGYSVSREKKESFPLTVTSAQKNPTAFYLCASSEGLSGEQYFGPGTRLTVT.

The chain links TRBV11-2 to TRBJ1-1; tentative D call: TRBD1 (5 bases). This CDR3 has 13 amino acids. The ends were cut back, 2 bases at V and 6 bases at J, with 10 bases in the middle. Germline lookup yields CDR1 SGHAT and CDR2 FQNNGV. This chain's CDR3 is CASSLTRGAEAFF. DNA for the CDR3: TGTGCCAGCAGCTTAACGAGGGGCGCTGAAGCTTTCTTT.